These T cell receptor beta chains were read from a single sample in a study of blood T cell repertoires in COVID-19. Libraries were prepared by immunoSEQ multiplex PCR; TCRdb keeps only in-frame clonotypes and omits some of them. The table includes around 200,000 clones, around four fifths detected once. Sequencing input: PBMCs or T cells enriched from blood (not recorded which). The receptors originated from a man in his forties who had recovered from COVID-19. CDR3s include the opening cysteine and the closing phenylalanine or tryptophan. D genes are given only for firm matches.

TRBV27,-,TRBJ1-1,CASSPVGGRTEAFF
TRBV18,TRBD1,TRBJ1-2,CASSPAEGQGYGYTF
TRBV4-1,-,TRBJ1-3,CASSQEAGGNTIYF
TRBV6-5,-,TRBJ2-3,CASGWRTGSDTQYF
TRBV27,TRBD2,TRBJ2-3,CASSSPRTSGSDTQYF
TRBV7-2,-,TRBJ2-1,CASSPRNEQFF
TRBV2,TRBD2,TRBJ2-7,CASSEGLAGRGSYEQYF
TRBV5-1,-,TRBJ2-5,CASSSAPGPREETQYF
TRBV5-1,-,TRBJ2-5,CASSLVGGETQYF
TRBV5-1,TRBD1,TRBJ2-2,CASSLMGTGETGELFF
TRBV7-2,-,TRBJ1-2,CASSARGRTYGYTF
TRBV12-3/TRBV12-4,TRBD2,TRBJ2-7,CASSPGGGLKYF
TRBV5-1,-,TRBJ1-5,CASSPTGGDQPQHF
TRBV5-1,-,TRBJ2-3,CASSPGSTDTQYF
TRBV28,TRBD1,TRBJ2-5,CASKRTGKKLKETQYF
TRBV12-3/TRBV12-4,-,TRBJ1-6,CASSFRGGPPLHF
TRBV2,TRBD1,TRBJ1-2,CASTPLGTALNYGYTF
TRBV27,-,TRBJ2-1,CASSLRTTAYNEQFF
TRBV7-9,TRBD1,TRBJ1-5,CASSPRSGQGNQPQHF
TRBV6-5,TRBD1,TRBJ1-2,CASRLGTGWGYTF
TRBV11-2,-,TRBJ1-2,CASSLIGIGGKNYGYTF
TRBV19,TRBD1,TRBJ1-1,CASSMGTGNTEAFF
TRBV5-1,-,TRBJ1-4,CASSLVGEGEKLFF
TRBV10-1,TRBD2,TRBJ2-1,CASSEGEREGSEQFF